The source of this T cell receptor (beta chain) is a study of shared clonotypes between healthy human individuals. Measured with immunoSEQ multiplex PCR; TCRdb has only the in-frame clones, and not every one. The table lists 180,000 or so clones, 85% to 95% of them singletons. The donors were adults (healthy and HIV-negative) with no recent acute infections or vaccinations. The donors, all of them Caucasian adults, lived in Nashville, Tennessee. The authors divided CD4+ cells into CD45RA+ naive and CD45RA-negative memory subsets. With respect to this clone: Antigen: not known.

J gave up 4 bases and V 7 bases, and 10 bases lay outside the gene matches. Germline lookup yields CDR1 SGHRS and CDR2 YFSETQ. The CDR3 length is 15 residues. Whole-study results and caveats: The study found lower generation probabilities in non-shared clonotypes than in those shared by all four donors.

The genes are TRBV5-1 and TRBJ2-1, with TRBD2 identical over 8 bases. The sample was naive CD4+ T cells sorted from blood. Subset defined: CD45RA+ positively selected. The TCR comes from a woman younger than 45 in good health. CDR3 amino acids: CASGEGSGDYNEQFF. DNA for the CDR3: TGCGCCAGCGGTGAGGGTAGCGGGGATTACAATGAGCAGTTCTTC.